The rows below give T cell receptor beta chains drawn from one sample of a study of molecular identifiers for immune sequencing clone quantification. TCRdb called the PCR reads again in MiXCR, with one record for every CDR3 protein. The table includes some 41,000 distinct CDR3 sequences, approximately 22% detected once. Specimen: naive CD8+ T cells from blood, with Jurkat cell RNA spiked in. The receptor set was obtained from a human donor in good health. Some libraries in this study had Jurkat cell RNA spiked in. Both conserved end residues are part of each CDR3. Fields, in order: clone size, D gene, V gene, J gene, CDR3 DNA, CDR3 protein. A D gene is named only where the DNA matches it firmly. Clone size is shown for a subset of rows, as once, few, many or a class of expanded clone.

>many|-|TRBV4-3|TRBJ2-7
TGCGCCAGCAGCCAGTTCACAGGGTACGTTTACGAGCAGTACTTC
CASSQFTGYVYEQYF
>few|TRBD1|TRBV30|TRBJ2-2
TGTGCCTGCGACAGGGCGACCGGGGAGCTGTTTTTT
CACDRATGELFF
>-|TRBD1|TRBV4-1|TRBJ1-1
TGCCCCACCAGCCAAGATAACAGGGGCACTGAAGCTTTCTTT
CPTSQDNRGTEAFF
>many|TRBD1|TRBV29-1|TRBJ2-1
TGCAGCGTTGACGGGGCCGGGACAGCCTACAATGAGCAGTTCTTC
CSVDGAGTAYNEQFF
>many|-|TRBV5-1|TRBJ2-3
TGCGCCAGCAGCTTCGGGCCAGATACGCAGTATTTT
CASSFGPDTQYF
>-|-|TRBV6-6|TRBJ2-1
TGTGCCAGCAGTTACCTGGACAATGAGCAGTTCTTC
CASSYLDNEQFF
>few|TRBD1|TRBV29-1|TRBJ2-7
TGCAGCGCCCGGGACAGTCCCTACGAGCAGTACTTC
CSARDSPYEQYF
>medium-sized|TRBD1|TRBV28|TRBJ1-5
TGTGCCAGCAGGGCCGGGACAGCGATTAATCAGCCCCAGCATTTT
CASRAGTAINQPQHF
>many|-|TRBV25-1|TRBJ2-1
TGTGCCAGCAGTGAAGGCCTCGGAGGATTTAATAATGAGCAGTTCTTC
CASSEGLGGFNNEQFF
>many|TRBD1|TRBV4-3|TRBJ1-1
TGCGCCAGCAGCCAGACATACGGACAGGGCATGAACACTGAAGCTTTCTTT
CASSQTYGQGMNTEAFF
>-|TRBD2|TRBV12-3/TRBV12-4|TRBJ2-3
TGTGCCAGCTCCCGGGATAGGGAGGGTGCAGCAACGCTGTATTTT
CASSRDREGAATLYF
>many|-|TRBV20-1|TRBJ2-7
TGCAGTGCTAGAGACGTAGTAGCCTACGAGCAGTACTTC
CSARDVVAYEQYF
>few|-|TRBV11-2|TRBJ2-7
TGTGCCAGCAGCTCCGCGGTTCGGACAGCCTACGAGCAGTACTTC
CASSSAVRTAYEQYF
>-|-|TRBV7-9|TRBJ1-1
TGTGCCGGTTCGGTGGGGGACACTGAAGCTTTCTTT
CAGSVGDTEAFF
>medium-sized|-|TRBV6-2/TRBV6-3|TRBJ2-3
TGTGCCAGCAGGCGGACGGTGAGCACAGATACGCAGTATTTT
CASRRTVSTDTQYF
>few|-|TRBV11-2|TRBJ2-7
TGTGCCAGCAGCTTAGGAGGGGTTTCTTTCGAGCAGTACTTC
CASSLGGVSFEQYF
>-|-|TRBV20-1|TRBJ1-4
TGCAGTGCTAGAGATCGGTGGACCGCCACAACTAATGAAAAACTGTTTTTT
CSARDRWTATTNEKLFF
>many|-|TRBV27|TRBJ1-4
TGTGCCAGCAGATTCAGGGGCGCTAATGAAAAACTGTTTTTT
CASRFRGANEKLFF
>many|TRBD2|TRBV20-1|TRBJ2-3
TGCAGTGCTAGATCCTACCTAGACAGGGGACTAGCGGGATCCACAGATACGCAGTATTTT
CSARSYLDRGLAGSTDTQYF
>many|TRBD2|TRBV11-2|TRBJ2-3
TGTGCCAGCAGCTTAGCCCCAAGGGACCTAGCGGGGACAACAGATACGCAGTATTTT
CASSLAPRDLAGTTDTQYF
>-|-|TRBV6-2/TRBV6-3|TRBJ2-5
TGTGCCAGCAGTTATGGGGGGGCTGGGACCCAGTACTTC
CASSYGGAGTQYF
>many|TRBD2|TRBV4-1|TRBJ2-3
TGCGCCAGCAGCCGTGTAGCGGGGGGGCGGGGAGATACGCAGTATTTT
CASSRVAGGRGDTQYF
>many|-|TRBV7-9|TRBJ2-3
TGTGCCAGCAGCCAAGACGGGCCGGATACGCAGTATTTT
CASSQDGPDTQYF
>many|TRBD1|TRBV20-1|TRBJ1-4
TGCAGTGCTAGAGATATGGGGTCGGGGGACAGGAATGAAAAACTGTTTTTT
CSARDMGSGDRNEKLFF
>many|-|TRBV5-1|TRBJ2-7
TGCGCCAGCAGCTTGAGCAGGGGGGACTACGAGCAGTACTTC
CASSLSRGDYEQYF
>many|TRBD1|TRBV28|TRBJ2-7
TGTGCCAGCAGTTTTCAGGGGGCGCGCGAGCAGTACTTC
CASSFQGAREQYF
>few|-|TRBV19|TRBJ2-2
TGTGCCAGTAGTATAGTCCCCGGGGAGCTGTTTTTT
CASSIVPGELFF
>many|TRBD2|TRBV6-5|TRBJ2-7
TGTGCCAGCAGTAAAGCGGGAGGGTCCTACGAGCAGTACTTC
CASSKAGGSYEQYF
>many|-|TRBV6-2/TRBV6-3|TRBJ1-2
TGTGCCAGCAGTTACAATATGGGACGTGAAGGCTACACCTTC
CASSYNMGREGYTF
>-|-|TRBV28|TRBJ2-7
TGTGCCAGCAGCCCATTGCTGTGCGAGCGGTGCTTC
CASSPLLCERCF
>many|-|TRBV29-1|TRBJ2-7
TGCAGCGTTGTTTTGAGGGGGTTGGGCACCTACGAGCAGTACTTC
CSVVLRGLGTYEQYF
>many|TRBD1|TRBV11-3|TRBJ2-5
TGTGCCAGCAGCCAGACAGGGGGCCGCCGAGAGACCCAGTACTTC
CASSQTGGRRETQYF
>-|-|TRBV4-3|TRBJ2-7
TGCGCCAGCAGACAAGGGCTAGCAGCCTCCTACGAGCAGTACTTC
CASRQGLAASYEQYF
>few|-|TRBV12-3/TRBV12-4|TRBJ2-3
TGTGCCAGCAGTTCCTCCAGGGACAGCACAGATACGCAGTATTTT
CASSSSRDSTDTQYF
>once|TRBD2|TRBV7-6|TRBJ2-7
TGTGCCGGCAGCAAGACTAGCGGGGGGACCTACGAGCAGTACTTC
CAGSKTSGGTYEQYF
>many|-|TRBV7-6|TRBJ2-3
TGTGCCAGCAGCTTAGCAATGGGGGTAGATACGCAGTATTTT
CASSLAMGVDTQYF
>-|TRBD2|TRBV19|TRBJ2-2
TGTGCCAGTAGTCTCAGCGGGAGGGCCGTCGGGGAGCTGTTTTTT
CASSLSGRAVGELFF
>once|-|TRBV13|TRBJ1-1
TGTGCCAGCAGCCCCGGGACCGGGGAAGGGATGAACACTGAAGCTTTCTTT
CASSPGTGEGMNTEAFF
>few|-|TRBV9|TRBJ2-1
TGTGCCAGCGCTCGTGAGCTTCTCTCCTACAATGAGCAGTTCTTC
CASARELLSYNEQFF
>many|-|TRBV27|TRBJ1-5
TGTGCCAGCAGTTTAAGGGGGGTTCAGCCCCAGCATTTT
CASSLRGVQPQHF
>many|-|TRBV9|TRBJ2-1
TGTGCCAGCAGCCCAAGACTCACCCGGTTAGATGAGCAGTTCTTC
CASSPRLTRLDEQFF
>-|-|TRBV2|TRBJ2-1
TGTACCAGCAGTGAATTGGAGACAAGCCCGAAGCAGTTCTTC
CTSSELETSPKQFF
>many|-|TRBV4-3|TRBJ1-3
TGCGCCAGCAGCCAAGATATCGGACCGGGAAACACCATATATTTT
CASSQDIGPGNTIYF
>-|TRBD1|TRBV5-6|TRBJ2-7
TGTGCCAGCAGCCAAGATCAGGGGGCGCGCGAGCAGTACTTC
CASSQDQGAREQYF
>few|TRBD1|TRBV6-5|TRBJ1-4
TGTGCCAGCAGTTACTTAGGGGGCGCGGGTGAAAAACTGTTTTTT
CASSYLGGAGEKLFF
>-|-|TRBV5-1|TRBJ1-1
TGCGCCAGCAGCTTCAGTGGAGGGGCCTCTGAAGCTTTCTTT
CASSFSGGASEAFF
>-|-|TRBV20-1|TRBJ2-7
TGCAGTGCGCAGGCAGGAAACGAGCTGTACTTC
CSAQAGNELYF
>-|-|TRBV11-2|TRBJ2-3
TGTGCCAGCAGCTCCGGGTGGGGCGGGGCCCCCACAGATACGCAGTATTTT
CASSSGWGGAPTDTQYF
>many|-|TRBV27|TRBJ2-3
TGTGCCAGCAGTTTACGCAGCCTAAGCACAGATACGCAGTATTTT
CASSLRSLSTDTQYF
>few|-|TRBV7-9|TRBJ2-3
TGTGCCAGCAGCTTACCCTACATAGATACGCAGTATTTT
CASSLPYIDTQYF